The 2 T cell receptor beta chains given below trace back to one sample, sequenced in a study of cytomegalovirus exposure and HLA in healthy donors. PCR involved 60 Vbeta and 13 Jbeta primers. Some clones are missing from TCRdb's copy, which holds only in-frame ones; the method was immunoSEQ multiplex PCR. The sample contains over 100,000 clones, roughly 83% of which appear only once. What was sequenced was PBMCs. The receptors stem from a man aged 35 to 55 in good health and CMV-seronegative.

This clone has only one observation. The chain carries TRBV30 and TRBJ2-3, with D perhaps TRBD1 (6 bases). The germline V gene has CDR1 GTSNPN and CDR2 SVGIG (reference sequence). The V gene lost 0 bases and the J gene lost 4 bases, with 23 bases spanning the gap. The CDR3 length is 18 residues. The CDR3 DNA reads as TGTGCCTGGAGTGTCCCCTTACAGGGATTGCTGGTCGCAGATACGCAGTATTTT. This codes for CAWSVPLQGLLVADTQYF.

This rearrangement joins TRBV13 to TRBJ1-6, with 8 bases aligning to TRBD1. V was pared by 6 bases and J by 3 bases, with 22 bases of the junction left unmatched. This CDR3 comprises 21 residues. Germline-derived CDR1 and CDR2 are PRHDT and FYEKMQ (reference sequence). CDR3 bases: TGTGCCAGCAGTTCCGGACAGGGACAGGCGAGGTCGAACCACTATAATTCACCCCTCCACTTT. Translated, it gives CASSSGQGQARSNHYNSPLHF.